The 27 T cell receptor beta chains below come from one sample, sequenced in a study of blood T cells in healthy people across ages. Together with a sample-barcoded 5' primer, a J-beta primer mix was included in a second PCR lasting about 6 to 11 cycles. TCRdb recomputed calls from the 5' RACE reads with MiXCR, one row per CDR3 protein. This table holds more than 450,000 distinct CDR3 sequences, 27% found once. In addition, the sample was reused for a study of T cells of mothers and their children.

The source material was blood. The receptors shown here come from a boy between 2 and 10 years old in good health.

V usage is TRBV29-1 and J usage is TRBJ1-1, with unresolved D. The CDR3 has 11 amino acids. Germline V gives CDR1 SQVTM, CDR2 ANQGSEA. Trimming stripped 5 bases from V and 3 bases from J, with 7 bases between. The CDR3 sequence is CSVPADTEAFF. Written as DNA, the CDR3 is TGCAGCGTTCCCGCCGACACTGAAGCTTTCTTT.

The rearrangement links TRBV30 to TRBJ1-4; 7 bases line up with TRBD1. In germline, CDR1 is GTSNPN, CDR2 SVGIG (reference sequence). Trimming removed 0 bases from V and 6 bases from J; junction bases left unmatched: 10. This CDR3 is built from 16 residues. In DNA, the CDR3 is TGTGCCTGGAGTGTACATACCCCAGGGGGAGATGAAAAACTGTTTTTT. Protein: CAWSVHTPGGDEKLFF.

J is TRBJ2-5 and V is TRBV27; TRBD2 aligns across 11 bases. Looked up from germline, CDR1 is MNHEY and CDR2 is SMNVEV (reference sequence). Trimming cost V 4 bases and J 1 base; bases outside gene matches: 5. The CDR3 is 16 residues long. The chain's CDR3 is CASSSETSGAQETQYF. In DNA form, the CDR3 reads TGTGCCAGCAGTTCTGAGACTAGCGGGGCCCAAGAGACCCAGTACTTC.

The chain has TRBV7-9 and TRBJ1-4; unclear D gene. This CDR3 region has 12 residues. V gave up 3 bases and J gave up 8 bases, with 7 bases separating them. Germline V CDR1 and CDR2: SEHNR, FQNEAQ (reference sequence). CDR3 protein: CASSFPREKLFF. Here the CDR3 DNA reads TGTGCCAGCAGCTTTCCCAGAGAAAAACTGTTTTTT.

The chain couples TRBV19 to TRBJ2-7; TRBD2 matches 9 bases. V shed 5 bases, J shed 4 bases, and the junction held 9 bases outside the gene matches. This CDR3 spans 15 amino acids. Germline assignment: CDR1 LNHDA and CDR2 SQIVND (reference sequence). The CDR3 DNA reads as TGTGCCAGTAGTCCCACTGGCGGGGGGGATTACGAGCAGTACTTC. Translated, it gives CASSPTGGGDYEQYF.

This CDR3 is CASSYGAGAYNEQFF. The DNA of the CDR3 is TGTGCCAGCAGTTATGGGGCGGGGGCATACAATGAGCAGTTCTTC. V gene TRBV6-2 or TRBV6-3 combines with J gene TRBJ2-1, with D possibly TRBD2 on 7 matching bases. This CDR3 contains 15 residues. Germline V gene lookup returns CDR1 MNHEY and CDR2 SVGEGT. V was pared by 3 bases and J by 4 bases, with 13 bases between.

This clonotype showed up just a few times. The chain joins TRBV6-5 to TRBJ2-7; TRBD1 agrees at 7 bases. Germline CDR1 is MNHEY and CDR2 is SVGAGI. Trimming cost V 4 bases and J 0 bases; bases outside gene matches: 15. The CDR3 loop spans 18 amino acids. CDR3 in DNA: TGTGCCAGCAGTTCCGAAGGGGGCCGGACACTATCCTCCTACGAGCAGTACTTC. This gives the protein CASSSEGGRTLSSYEQYF.

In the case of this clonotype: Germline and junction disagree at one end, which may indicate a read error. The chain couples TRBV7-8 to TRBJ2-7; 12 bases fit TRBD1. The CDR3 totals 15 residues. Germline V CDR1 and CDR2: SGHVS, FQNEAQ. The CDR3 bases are TGTGCCGGCAGCTCGGGACAGGGGGCTGTCTACGAGCAGTACTTC. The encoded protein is CAGSSGQGAVYEQYF.

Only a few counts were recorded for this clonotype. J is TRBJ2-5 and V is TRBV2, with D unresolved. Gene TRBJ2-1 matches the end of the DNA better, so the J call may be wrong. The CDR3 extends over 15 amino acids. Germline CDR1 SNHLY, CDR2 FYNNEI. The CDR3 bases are TGTGCCAGCAGTTTAATCGATACCGCAGGTGGTGAGCAGTTCTTC. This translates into CASSLIDTAGGEQFF.

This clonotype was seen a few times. The CDR3 coding sequence is TGCAGTGCTCGGGTGGATGCCTACGAGCAGTACTTC. Translated, it gives CSARVDAYEQYF. This chain connects TRBV20-1 to TRBJ2-7; D gene uncertain. Trimming cost V 5 bases and J 2 bases, with 10 bases left between them. The CDR3 runs to 12 residues. Germline V lookup: CDR1 DFQATT, CDR2 SNEGSKA (reference sequence).

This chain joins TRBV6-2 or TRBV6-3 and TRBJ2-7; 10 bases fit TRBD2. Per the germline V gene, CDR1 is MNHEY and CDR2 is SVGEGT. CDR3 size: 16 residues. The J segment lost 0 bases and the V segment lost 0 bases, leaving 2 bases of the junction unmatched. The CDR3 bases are TGTGCCAGCAGTTACTCAACTAGCGGGAACTCCTACGAGCAGTACTTC. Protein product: CASSYSTSGNSYEQYF.

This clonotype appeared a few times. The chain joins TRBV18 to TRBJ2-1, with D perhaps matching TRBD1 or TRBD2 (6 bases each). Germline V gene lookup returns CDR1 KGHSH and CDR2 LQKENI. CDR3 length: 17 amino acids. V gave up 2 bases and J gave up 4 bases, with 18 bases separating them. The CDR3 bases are TGTGCCAGCTCACCAAATGCGGGGACACTACCTTACAATGAGCAGTTCTTC. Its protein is CASSPNAGTLPYNEQFF.

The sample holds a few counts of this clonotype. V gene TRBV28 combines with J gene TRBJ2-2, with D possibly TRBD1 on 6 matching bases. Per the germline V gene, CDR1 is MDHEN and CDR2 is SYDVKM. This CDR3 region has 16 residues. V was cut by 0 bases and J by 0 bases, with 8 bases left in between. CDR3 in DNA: TGTGCCAGCAGTTTATGGGCAGGGGCGAACACCGGGGAGCTGTTTTTT. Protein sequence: CASSLWAGANTGELFF.

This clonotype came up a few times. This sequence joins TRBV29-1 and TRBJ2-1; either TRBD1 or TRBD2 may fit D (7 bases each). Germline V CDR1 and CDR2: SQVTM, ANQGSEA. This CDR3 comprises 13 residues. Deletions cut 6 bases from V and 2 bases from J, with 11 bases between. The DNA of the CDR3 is TGCAGCGTCAGGGGGGGCACCTACAATGAGCAGTTCTTC. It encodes CSVRGGTYNEQFF.

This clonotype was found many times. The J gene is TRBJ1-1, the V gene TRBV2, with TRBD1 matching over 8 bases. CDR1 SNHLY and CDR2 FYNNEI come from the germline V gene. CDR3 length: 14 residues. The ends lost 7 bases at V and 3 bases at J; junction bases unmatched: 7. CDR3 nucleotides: TGTGCCAGCACTCCGACAGGGGTGGACACTGAAGCTTTCTTT. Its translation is CASTPTGVDTEAFF.

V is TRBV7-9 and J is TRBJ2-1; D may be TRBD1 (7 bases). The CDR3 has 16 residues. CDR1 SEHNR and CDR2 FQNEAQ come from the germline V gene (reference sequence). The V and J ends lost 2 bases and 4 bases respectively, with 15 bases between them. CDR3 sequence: CASSLNRQGGYNEQFF. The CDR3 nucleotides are TGTGCCAGCAGCTTAAATCGCCAGGGGGGATACAATGAGCAGTTCTTC.

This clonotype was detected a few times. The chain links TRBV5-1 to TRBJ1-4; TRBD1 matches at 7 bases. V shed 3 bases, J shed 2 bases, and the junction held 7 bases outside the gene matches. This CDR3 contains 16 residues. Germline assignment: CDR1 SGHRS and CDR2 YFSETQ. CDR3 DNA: TGCGCCAGCAGCTCAGCCTCGGACAGGACTAATGAAAAACTGTTTTTT. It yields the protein CASSSASDRTNEKLFF.

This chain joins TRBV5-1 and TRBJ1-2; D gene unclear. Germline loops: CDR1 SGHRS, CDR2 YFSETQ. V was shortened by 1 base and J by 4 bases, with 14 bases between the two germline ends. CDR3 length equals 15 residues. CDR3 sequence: CASSLNDPATYGYTF. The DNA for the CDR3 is TGCGCCAGCAGCTTGAACGATCCCGCTACCTATGGCTACACCTTC. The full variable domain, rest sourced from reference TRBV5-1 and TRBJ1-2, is KAGVTQTPRYLIKTRGQQVTLSCSPISGHRSVSWYQQTPGQGLQFLFEYFSETQRNKGNFPGRFSGRQFSNSRSEMNVSTLELGDSALYLCASSLNDPATYGYTFGSGTRLTVV.

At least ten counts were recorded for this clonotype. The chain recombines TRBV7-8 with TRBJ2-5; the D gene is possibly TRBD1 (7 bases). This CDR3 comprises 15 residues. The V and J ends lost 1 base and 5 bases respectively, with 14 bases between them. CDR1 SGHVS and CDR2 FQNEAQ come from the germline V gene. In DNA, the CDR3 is TGTGCCAGCAGCTTAGTCCAGGGGGGCAAGGAGACCCAGTACTTC. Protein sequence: CASSLVQGGKETQYF.

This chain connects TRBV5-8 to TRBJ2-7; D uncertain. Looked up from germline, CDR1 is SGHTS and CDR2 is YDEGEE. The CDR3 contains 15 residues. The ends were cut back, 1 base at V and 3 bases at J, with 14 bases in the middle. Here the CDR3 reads CASSLYEVPGYEQYF. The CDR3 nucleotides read TGTGCCAGCAGCTTGTATGAAGTGCCTGGCTACGAGCAGTACTTC.

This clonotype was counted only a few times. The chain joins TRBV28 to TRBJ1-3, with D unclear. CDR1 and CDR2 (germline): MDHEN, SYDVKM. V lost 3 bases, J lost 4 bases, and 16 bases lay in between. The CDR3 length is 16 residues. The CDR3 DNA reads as TGTGCCAGCAGTTTGCGGTCAGGCAAGGGAGGAAACACCATATATTTT. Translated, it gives CASSLRSGKGGNTIYF.

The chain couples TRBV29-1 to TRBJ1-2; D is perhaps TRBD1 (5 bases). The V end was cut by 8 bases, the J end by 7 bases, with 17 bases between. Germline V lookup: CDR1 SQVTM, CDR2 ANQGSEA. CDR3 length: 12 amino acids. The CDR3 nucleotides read TGCAGCATCCCCGGGGCCCGGGGTGGCTACACCTTC. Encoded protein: CSIPGARGGYTF.

The CDR3 here is CASSPNRGGYEQYF. The CDR3 DNA sequence: TGTGCCAGCTCACCAAACAGAGGGGGGTACGAGCAGTACTTC. The chain combines TRBV18 with TRBJ2-7; TRBD1 or TRBD2 may be the D gene (6 bases each). V was clipped by 2 bases and J by 4 bases, with 12 bases between them. The CDR3 spans 14 residues. Germline CDR1 and CDR2: KGHSH and LQKENI.

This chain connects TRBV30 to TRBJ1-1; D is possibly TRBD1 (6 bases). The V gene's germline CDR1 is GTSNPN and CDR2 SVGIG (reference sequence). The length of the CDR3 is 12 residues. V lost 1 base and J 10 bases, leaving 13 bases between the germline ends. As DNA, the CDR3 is TGTGCCTGGAGTGAGGGGGTCGGTTTAGCTTTCTTT. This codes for CAWSEGVGLAFF.

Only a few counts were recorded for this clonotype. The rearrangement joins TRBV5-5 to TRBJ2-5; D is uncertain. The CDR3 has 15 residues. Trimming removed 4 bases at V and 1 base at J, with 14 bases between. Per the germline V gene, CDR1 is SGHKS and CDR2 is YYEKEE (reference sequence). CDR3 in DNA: TGTGCCAGCAGCGCCTCGGAGAGGAGCCAAGAGACCCAGTACTTC. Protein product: CASSASERSQETQYF. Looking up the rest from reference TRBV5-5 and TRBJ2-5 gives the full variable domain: DAGVTQSPTHLIKTRGQQVTLRCSPISGHKSVSWYQQVLGQGPQFIFQYYEKEERGRGNFPDRFSARQFPNYSSELNVNALLLGDSALYLCASSASERSQETQYFGPGTRLLVL.

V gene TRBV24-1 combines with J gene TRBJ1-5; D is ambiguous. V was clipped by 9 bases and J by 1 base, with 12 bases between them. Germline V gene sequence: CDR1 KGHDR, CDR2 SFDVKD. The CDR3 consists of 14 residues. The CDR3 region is CATYGISSNQPQHF. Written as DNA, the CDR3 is TGTGCCACCTACGGGATTTCGAGCAATCAGCCCCAGCATTTT.

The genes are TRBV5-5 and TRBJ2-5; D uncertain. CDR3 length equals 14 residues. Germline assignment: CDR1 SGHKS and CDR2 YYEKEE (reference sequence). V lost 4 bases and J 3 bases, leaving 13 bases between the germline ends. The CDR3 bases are TGTGCCAGCAGCCTAATGAGTGTTAAAGAGACCCAGTACTTC. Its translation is CASSLMSVKETQYF.